This entry concerns a single T cell receptor (beta chain). This sample is drawn from a study of cytomegalovirus exposure and HLA in healthy donors. Germline V gene data show CDR1 as KGHSH and CDR2 as LQKENI. This CDR3 has 14 residues. Trimming removed 3 bases from V and 2 bases from J, with 9 bases in between. The PCR was carried out with 60 Vbeta primers and 13 Jbeta primers. Repertoires were generated with immunoSEQ multiplex PCR, while TCRdb's copy carries only in-frame clones and drops some. The table for this sample gives around 200,000 clones. This TCR was sampled from a woman in her late teens or twenties in good health and CMV-seropositive. The V gene is TRBV18, the J gene TRBJ2-3; D unresolved. Material: PBMCs. For the CDR3, the DNA is TGTGCCAGCTCACCTCTCGGGTTCACAGATACGCAGTATTTT. It codes for CASSPLGFTDTQYF.